One and the same sample provided the 13 T cell receptor beta chains below, sequenced in a study of cytomegalovirus exposure and HLA in healthy donors. The PCR ran on 60 Vbeta and 13 Jbeta primers. Profiling relied on immunoSEQ multiplex PCR, and the TCRdb table lists in-frame clones only, not all of them. The sample records under 200,000 clones, 84% being singletons. The sample was PBMCs. These TCRs come from a man aged 25 to 45 in good health and CMV-seronegative.

V is TRBV10-1 and J is TRBJ2-1; 8 positions match TRBD1. The germline CDR1 and CDR2 sequences are WNHNN and SYGVQD (reference sequence). The CDR3 loop spans 14 amino acids. V trimming: 5 bases; J trimming: 7 bases; junction bases outside the gene matches: 7. In DNA, the CDR3 is TGCGCCAGCAGTAACAGGACAGGGTGGAATGAGCAGTTCTTC. Translation: CASSNRTGWNEQFF.

The gene calls are TRBV7-6 and TRBJ2-1, with D possibly matching TRBD2 (6 bases). CDR3 length: 15 residues. The germline gives CDR1 SGHVS, CDR2 FNYEAQ. V lost 1 base, J lost 6 bases, and 13 bases lay in between. CDR3 residues: CASSLGSGPGNEQFF. In DNA form, the CDR3 reads TGTGCCAGCAGCTTAGGTAGCGGCCCTGGCAATGAGCAGTTCTTC.

The rearrangement links TRBV18 to TRBJ2-7; D is undetermined. The CDR3 contains 15 residues. V shed 5 bases and J shed 0 bases, with 14 bases lying between them. CDR1 is KGHSH, CDR2 LQKENI, per germline. The CDR3 bases are TGTGCCAGCTCAAGTATTAGCAGTAGCTCCTACGAGCAGTACTTC. Its protein product is CASSSISSSSYEQYF.

The chain carries TRBV10-3 and TRBJ1-3, with no clear D. Trimming pared 6 bases from V and 4 bases from J, leaving 16 bases between. The V gene's germline CDR1 is ENHRY and CDR2 SYGVKD. The CDR3 is made up of 15 amino acids. The CDR3 DNA reads as TGTGCCATCAGGGGAGTGACCCTCGACGGAAACACCATATATTTT. Encoded protein: CAIRGVTLDGNTIYF.

The chain carries TRBV19 and TRBJ2-5, with D uncertain. CDR1 is LNHDA, CDR2 SQIVND, per germline (reference sequence). Deletions cut 5 bases from V and 0 bases from J, with 7 bases between. CDR3 length equals 13 residues. In DNA, the CDR3 is TGTGCCAGTAGTCCCGAGTACCAAGAGACCCAGTACTTC. This codes for CASSPEYQETQYF.

In the case of this clone: The identical CDR3 is also encoded by other nucleotide sequences in the sample. This rearrangement joins TRBV6-5 to TRBJ2-7, with TRBD1 identical over 7 bases. Germline-derived CDR1 and CDR2 are MNHEY and SVGAGI. V was clipped by 4 bases and J by 0 bases; unmatched bases: 3. The CDR3 sequence is 14 residues long. The CDR3 loop reads CASSSWTGSYEQYF. For the CDR3, the DNA is TGTGCCAGCAGTTCCTGGACAGGCTCCTACGAGCAGTACTTC.

The J gene is TRBJ1-5, the V gene TRBV28, with D perhaps TRBD1 (5 bases). Trimming shortened V by 8 bases and J by 4 bases, and 9 bases separated the two germline ends. The CDR3 sequence is 12 residues long. The germline V gene has CDR1 MDHEN and CDR2 SYDVKM. CDR3 amino acids: CASGGFNQPQHF. The CDR3 DNA sequence: TGTGCCAGCGGGGGGTTTAATCAGCCCCAGCATTTT.

The chain joins TRBV5-6 to TRBJ1-1; D gene uncertain. The germline V gene has CDR1 SGHDT and CDR2 YYEEEE. This CDR3 is 16 amino acids long. Trimming took 4 bases from V and 3 from J, leaving 19 bases between them. The CDR3 loop reads CASSGTDLRRDTEAFF. The CDR3 DNA sequence: TGTGCCAGCAGCGGAACCGACCTCCGACGGGACACTGAAGCTTTCTTT.

V is TRBV30 and J is TRBJ2-7; D gene ambiguous. This CDR3 is 11 amino acids long. From germline, CDR1 is GTSNPN and CDR2 SVGIG (reference sequence). V was trimmed by 1 base and J by 4 bases, leaving 5 bases between them. Here the CDR3 DNA reads TGTGCCTGGAGTGGGCCGTACGAGCAGTACTTC. Protein: CAWSGPYEQYF.

V gene TRBV7-2 combines with J gene TRBJ2-7; possible D gene TRBD1, 5 bases. The CDR3 has 13 residues. CDR1 and CDR2 (germline): SGHTA, FQGNSA. Trimming shortened V by 5 bases and J by 3 bases, and 11 bases separated the two germline ends. In DNA form, the CDR3 reads TGTGCCAGCAGCCGGATCGACAGCTACGAGCAGTACTTC. Translated: CASSRIDSYEQYF.

The V call is TRBV6-5, the J call TRBJ2-1; unclear D gene. V was cut by 4 bases and J by 5 bases, with 9 bases left in between. Germline CDR1 is MNHEY and CDR2 is SVGAGI. The CDR3 sequence is 13 residues long. CDR3 coding DNA: TGTGCCAGCAGTTCGTACAAAAACAATGAGCAGTTCTTC. Translated, it gives CASSSYKNNEQFF.

The chain's CDR3 is CASRGVTGGYGYTF. CDR3 bases: TGTGCCAGCAGGGGGGTCACGGGAGGTTATGGCTACACCTTC. The rearrangement uses TRBV4-2 and TRBJ1-2; D is possibly TRBD1 (5 bases). The CDR3 is made up of 14 amino acids. V was cut by 6 bases and J by 5 bases, with 16 bases left in between. Germline values: CDR1 LGHNA, CDR2 YNFKEQ.

The chain recombines TRBV10-1 with TRBJ2-1; 12 nucleotides line up with TRBD1. From germline, CDR1 is WNHNN and CDR2 SYGVQD (reference sequence). The CDR3 contains 17 residues. V lost 7 bases to trimming and J lost 5 bases; unmatched junction nucleotides: 12. CDR3 DNA sequence: TGCGCCAGCATACATACCCGGGACAGGGGGCTTGACAATGAGCAGTTCTTC. This translates into CASIHTRDRGLDNEQFF.